Only a few counts were recorded for the clone carrying this T cell receptor beta chain. Described time point: pre-sensitization, week 0. Treatment denoted: therapeutic diphenylcyclopropenone sensitization with weekly scalp DPC. Non-pregnant alopecia patients aged 18 to 70, suitable for DPC therapy. Whole blood, unfractionated, served as the material for total RNA extraction. TCRdb processed the RACE reads anew with MiXCR; each CDR3 protein has one entry. The sample has 100,000 to 150,000 distinct CDR3 sequences; less than 15% are singletons. The data originate from a study of human T cells and chemical hapten exposure. Study information: Patients received weekly diphenylcyclopropenone doses to the scalp throughout the roughly 23-week study.

The CDR3 has 18 residues. The ends were cut back, 6 bases at V and 4 bases at J, with 24 bases in the middle. This clonotype originated in a woman aged 18 to 35 with alopecia areata. Some clones in this sample may be carry-over from other donors' samples. Sample: whole blood, taken in connection with sensitization to the hapten diphenylcyclopropenone (DPC). The chain combines TRBV12-3 or TRBV12-4 with TRBJ2-2; D tentatively reads TRBD1 or TRBD2 (6 bases each). The DNA of the CDR3 is TGTGCCAGCAGCGAGGAGGGTACGGGGGCCAGCACCACCGGGGAGCTGTTTTTT. The encoded protein is CASSEEGTGASTTGELFF.